What follows are 23 T cell receptor beta chains derived from one specimen sequenced in a study of blood T cells in healthy people across ages (dated by TCRdb to the mid-2010s). The library was obtained by 5' RACE. The instrument given in TCRdb is Illumina HiSeq 2500. The second PCR ran for roughly 6 to 11 cycles and used a J-beta primer mix along with a sample-barcoded 5' primer. The public reads were reprocessed in TCRdb via fastp at Q25 and MiXCR, keeping in-frame beta chains. All rows with the same CDR3 protein become a single entry with the most common DNA and genes. For this sample the table gives about 1.4 million distinct CDR3 sequences, of which 55% to 75% were detected only once. 6.7% of the sample comes from the top ten. Sequencing input: blood. All receptors come from a man younger than 35 in good health.

In this sample, this clonotype turned up once. The chain carries TRBV29-1 and TRBJ2-7; D is possibly TRBD2 (6 bases). The CDR3 loop spans 14 amino acids. V lost 6 bases and J 6 bases, leaving 21 bases between the germline ends. From germline, CDR1 is SQVTM and CDR2 ANQGSEA. CDR3: CSVGGRTAACEQYF. The CDR3 DNA reads as TGCAGCGTCGGGGGACGGACGGCGGCATGCGAGCAGTACTTC.

The chain carries TRBV10-1 and TRBJ1-1; no definite D call. Trimming took off 0 bases at V and 1 base at J, with 6 bases between the two ends. The CDR3 has 14 residues. Germline values: CDR1 WNHNN, CDR2 SYGVQD (reference sequence). DNA of the CDR3: TGCGCCAGCAGTGAGTCGGCAGGGAACACTGAAGCTTTCTTT. This sequence encodes CASSESAGNTEAFF.

This clonotype was counted a few times. The genes are TRBV18 and TRBJ2-6, with TRBD2 identical over 10 bases. CDR1 is KGHSH and CDR2 is LQKENI in the germline V gene. V dropped 3 bases and J dropped 4; count of bases not matched to a gene: 12. The CDR3 is made up of 19 amino acids. DNA of the CDR3: TGTGCCAGCTCACCGCCGCTAGCGGGAGCCCGACCGGGGGCCAACGTCCTGACTTTC. Translated: CASSPPLAGARPGANVLTF.

The table lists this clonotype with a few counts. This chain connects TRBV4-2 to TRBJ2-1, with unresolved D. Germline loops: CDR1 LGHNA, CDR2 YNFKEQ. CDR3 length: 14 amino acids. Trimming took off 2 bases at V and 2 bases at J, with 7 bases between the two ends. The CDR3 region is CASSQLGPYNEQFF. For the CDR3, the DNA is TGTGCCAGCAGCCAATTAGGACCCTACAATGAGCAGTTCTTC.

The chain uses TRBV12-3 or TRBV12-4 and TRBJ1-1; 11 nucleotides agree with TRBD1. CDR3 length equals 17 residues. The junction had 10 bases not matched to a gene; V was cut back by 3 bases and J by 4 bases. CDR3: CASSFPDPGQGGTEAFF. In nucleotides, the CDR3 is TGTGCCAGCAGTTTTCCGGACCCGGGACAGGGGGGCACTGAAGCTTTCTTT.

In its sample, this clonotype was seen a few times. The rearrangement links TRBV6-2 or TRBV6-3 to TRBJ2-5, with 11 bases that match TRBD1. The CDR3 has 15 amino acids. The trim removed 2 bases at V and 5 bases at J, leaving 4 bases unmatched. Per germline, CDR1 MNHEY and CDR2 SVGEGT. This CDR3 is CASSYTGTGGETQYF. CDR3 nucleotide sequence: TGTGCCAGCAGTTACACCGGGACAGGGGGTGAGACCCAGTACTTC.

The chain recombines TRBV7-6 with TRBJ2-6; D is undetermined. Per germline, CDR1 SGHVS and CDR2 FNYEAQ. The CDR3 is 16 residues long. The germline V and J ends were trimmed by 7 bases and 5 bases, with 18 bases remaining between them. CDR3 sequence (DNA): TGTGCCAGCACTGAGTCAGTCGCGTCAAGGGCCAACGTCCTGACTTTC. Amino acid sequence: CASTESVASRANVLTF.

This clonotype was counted at least ten times. The V gene is TRBV27, the J gene TRBJ2-7, with 8 bases matching TRBD2. CDR1 and CDR2 (germline): MNHEY, SMNVEV (reference sequence). Trimming took 5 bases from V and 2 from J; bases not matched to a gene: 11. The CDR3 sequence is 16 residues long. The CDR3 here is CASSTSSGSRPYEQYF. In nucleotides, the CDR3 is TGTGCCAGCAGTACATCAAGCGGGAGTCGGCCCTACGAGCAGTACTTC.

This chain uses TRBV20-1 with TRBJ2-7; no definite D call. The CDR3 covers 12 residues. Germline V gene lookup returns CDR1 DFQATT and CDR2 SNEGSKA (reference sequence). V was clipped by 0 bases and J by 7 bases, with 10 bases between them. DNA for the CDR3: TGCAGTGCTAGAGACAATCCGGGTGAGCAGTACTTC. It is translated as CSARDNPGEQYF.

The V and J genes are TRBV12-3 or TRBV12-4 and TRBJ1-6; maybe TRBD1 (5 bases). This CDR3 has 14 residues. The V end was cut by 6 bases, the J end by 7 bases, with 13 bases between. The DNA for the CDR3 is TGTGCCAGCAGAAGGGCAGGGTACAATTCACCCCTCCACTTT. Protein sequence: CASRRAGYNSPLHF.

The rearrangement uses TRBV5-5 and TRBJ2-5; D gene unclear. The J call may not be correct, given that the DNA end is closer to TRBJ2-7. There are 14 residues in the CDR3. Germline-derived CDR1 and CDR2 are SGHKS and YYEKEE (reference sequence). Here the CDR3 reads CASSPFQNLYEQYF. The DNA of the CDR3 is TGTGCCAGCAGCCCTTTTCAGAACCTATACGAGCAGTACTTC.

The chain's CDR3 is CASSPTLGGRSYEQFF. CDR3 DNA sequence: TGTGCCAGCAGCCCTACGTTGGGCGGGAGAAGCTATGAGCAGTTCTTC. The chain joins TRBV7-9 to TRBJ2-1, with 7 bases matching TRBD2. The CDR3 has 16 amino acids. Per the germline V gene, CDR1 is SEHNR and CDR2 is FQNEAQ (reference sequence). After removal of 5 bases from V and 8 bases from J, the junction contained 15 bases not matched to a gene. Full variable domain (missing parts from reference TRBV7-9 and TRBJ2-1): DTGVSQNPRHKITKRGQNVTFRCDPISEHNRLYWYRQTLGQGPEFLTYFQNEAQLEKSRLLSDRFSAERPKGSFSTLEIQRTEQGDSAMYLCASSPTLGGRSYEQFFGPGTRLTVL.

The chain links TRBV4-1 to TRBJ2-3; 8 positions match TRBD1. Per the germline V gene, CDR1 is MGHRA and CDR2 is YSYEKL. Trimming at V came to 0 bases and at J to 2 bases, leaving 7 bases not matched to a gene. This CDR3 region has 17 residues. The CDR3 reads CASSQDRGQDNTDTQYF. The CDR3 DNA reads as TGCGCCAGCAGCCAAGACAGGGGGCAAGATAACACAGATACGCAGTATTTT.

The rearrangement uses TRBV20-1 and TRBJ2-4, with 9 positions matching TRBD1. Trimming took 2 bases from V and 7 from J; bases not matched to a gene: 15. The CDR3 runs to 17 residues. Germline-derived CDR1 and CDR2 are DFQATT and SNEGSKA (reference sequence). CDR3 sequence (DNA): TGCAGTGCTAGAAACCCCGGGACAGGGATAGGGAGGAACATTCAGTACTTC. Its protein is CSARNPGTGIGRNIQYF.

This chain connects TRBV21-1 to TRBJ2-7. TRBV21-1 is a recognized pseudogene. The length of the CDR3 is 16 residues. CDR3 nucleotide sequence: TGTGCCAGCAGCAAAGCGCGAAAGAACGGTACCTACGAGCAGTACTTC. It translates to CASSKARKNGTYEQYF.

The CDR3 sequence: CASSQEIRSGDQYF. The CDR3 bases are TGCGCCAGCAGCCAAGAAATCCGGAGCGGGGACCAGTACTTC. J is TRBJ2-5 and V is TRBV4-3; TRBD2 matches at 7 bases. Trimming removed 0 bases from V and 10 bases from J; junction bases left unmatched: 8. CDR1 and CDR2 from the germline V gene are LGHNA and YSLEER. This CDR3 has 14 residues.

This clonotype was counted only a few times. The chain couples TRBV21-1 to TRBJ2-3; the table assigns TRBD1, which was not confirmed against the DNA. TRBV21-1 is labeled a pseudogene. CDR3 length: 17 amino acids. CDR3 DNA: TGTGCCAGCAGCAAAGGGCCAAGCCCCAAATTCCCAGATACGCAGTATTTT. This encodes CASSKGPSPKFPDTQYF.

This clonotype showed up just a few times. V gene TRBV20-1 combines with J gene TRBJ2-3; D ambiguous. The germline gives CDR1 DFQATT, CDR2 SNEGSKA (reference sequence). V dropped 5 bases and J dropped 1 base, with 10 bases sitting between them. The CDR3 has 13 amino acids. In nucleotides, the CDR3 is TGCAGTGCTCCTGGCGATGGCACAGATACGCAGTATTTT. This translates into CSAPGDGTDTQYF.

V usage is TRBV2 and J usage is TRBJ2-6; D is ambiguous. CDR1 is SNHLY, CDR2 FYNNEI, per germline. The CDR3 has 13 residues. V was pared by 5 bases and J by 5 bases, with 7 bases between. The CDR3 sequence is CASSRNRANVLTF. The CDR3, as DNA: TGTGCCAGCAGTCGTAACCGGGCCAACGTCCTGACTTTC.

This clonotype occurred a few times. V is TRBV20-1 and J is TRBJ1-1, with D possibly TRBD1 on 5 matching bases. The CDR3 has 12 amino acids. Per germline, CDR1 DFQATT and CDR2 SNEGSKA (reference sequence). The CDR3 region is CSLTEEHTEAFF. For the CDR3, the DNA is TGCAGCCTGACAGAAGAACACACTGAAGCTTTCTTT.

The chain has TRBV7-9 and TRBJ2-3; no firm D call. The germline V and J ends were trimmed by 1 base and 5 bases, with 7 bases remaining between them. The CDR3 consists of 13 residues. Germline V gene sequence: CDR1 SEHNR, CDR2 FQNEAQ (reference sequence). The CDR3 nucleotides read TGTGCCAGCAGCTTAGTTTTGATAGATACGCAGTATTTT. It encodes CASSLVLIDTQYF.

The CDR3 coding sequence is TGCGCCAGCAGCTTGGTCCCGCAGGTTATCCAAGAGACCCAGTACTTC. This sequence encodes CASSLVPQVIQETQYF. V usage is TRBV5-1 and J usage is TRBJ2-5; D is unclear. V was clipped by 0 bases and J by 1 base, with 13 bases between them. Germline V gene sequence: CDR1 SGHRS, CDR2 YFSETQ. The CDR3 contains 16 residues.

J is TRBJ2-7 and V is TRBV4-1, with D tentatively TRBD2 (6 bases). This CDR3 is 13 amino acids long. Trimming shortened V by 9 bases and J by 7 bases, and 19 bases separated the two germline ends. Germline CDR1 is MGHRA and CDR2 is YSYEKL. The CDR3 DNA follows: TGCGCCAGTCGGGCCACGGGAGTAGGGGAGCAGTACTTC. As protein: CASRATGVGEQYF.